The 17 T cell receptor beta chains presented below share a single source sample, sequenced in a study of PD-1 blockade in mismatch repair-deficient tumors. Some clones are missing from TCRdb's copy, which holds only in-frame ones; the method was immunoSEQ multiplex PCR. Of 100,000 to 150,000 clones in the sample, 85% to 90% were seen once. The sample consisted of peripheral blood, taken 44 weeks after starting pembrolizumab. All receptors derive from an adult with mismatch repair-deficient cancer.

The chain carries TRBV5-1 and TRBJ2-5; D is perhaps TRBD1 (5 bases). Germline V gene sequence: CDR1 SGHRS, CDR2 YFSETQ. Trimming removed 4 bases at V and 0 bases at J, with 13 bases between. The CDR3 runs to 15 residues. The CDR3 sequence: CASSPNRQYQETQYF. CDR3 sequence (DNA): TGCGCCAGCAGCCCCAACCGACAGTACCAAGAGACCCAGTACTTC.

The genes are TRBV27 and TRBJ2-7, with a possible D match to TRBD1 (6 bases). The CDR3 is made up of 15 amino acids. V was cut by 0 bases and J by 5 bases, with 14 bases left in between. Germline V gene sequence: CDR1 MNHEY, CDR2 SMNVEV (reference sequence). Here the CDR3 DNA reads TGTGCCAGCAGTTTATCGCCTTACAGGGCCCACGAGCAGTACTTC. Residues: CASSLSPYRAHEQYF.

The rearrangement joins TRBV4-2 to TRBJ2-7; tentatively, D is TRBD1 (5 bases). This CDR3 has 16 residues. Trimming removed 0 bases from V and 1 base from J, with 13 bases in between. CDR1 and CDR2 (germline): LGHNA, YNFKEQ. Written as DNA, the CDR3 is TGTGCCAGCAGCCAAGAGGGTGACAGTTCTTCCTACGAGCAGTACTTC. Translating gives CASSQEGDSSSYEQYF.

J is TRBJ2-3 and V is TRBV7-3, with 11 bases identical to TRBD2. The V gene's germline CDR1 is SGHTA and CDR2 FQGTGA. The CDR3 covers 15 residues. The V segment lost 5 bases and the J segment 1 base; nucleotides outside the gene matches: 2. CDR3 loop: CASSKLAGGTDTQYF. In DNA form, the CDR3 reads TGTGCCAGCAGCAAACTAGCGGGAGGCACAGATACGCAGTATTTT.

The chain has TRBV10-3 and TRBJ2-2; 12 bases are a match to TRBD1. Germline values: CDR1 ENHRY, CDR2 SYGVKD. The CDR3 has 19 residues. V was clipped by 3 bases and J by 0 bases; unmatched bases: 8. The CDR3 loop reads CAISDAGQGALANTGELFF. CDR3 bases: TGTGCCATCAGTGACGCGGGACAGGGGGCCCTCGCGAACACCGGGGAGCTGTTTTTT.

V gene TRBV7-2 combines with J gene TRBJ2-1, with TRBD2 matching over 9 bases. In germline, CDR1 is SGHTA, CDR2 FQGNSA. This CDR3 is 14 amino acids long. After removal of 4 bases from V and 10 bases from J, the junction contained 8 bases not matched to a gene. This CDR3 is CASSWGTSQAEQFF. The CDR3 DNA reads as TGTGCCAGCAGCTGGGGGACTAGCCAAGCAGAGCAGTTCTTC.

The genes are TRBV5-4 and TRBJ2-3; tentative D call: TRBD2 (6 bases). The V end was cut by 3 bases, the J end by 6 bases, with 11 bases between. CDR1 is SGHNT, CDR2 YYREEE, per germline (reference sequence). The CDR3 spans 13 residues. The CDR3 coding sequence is TGTGCCAGCAGCTGGGATGGGAGGGATACGCAGTATTTT. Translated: CASSWDGRDTQYF.

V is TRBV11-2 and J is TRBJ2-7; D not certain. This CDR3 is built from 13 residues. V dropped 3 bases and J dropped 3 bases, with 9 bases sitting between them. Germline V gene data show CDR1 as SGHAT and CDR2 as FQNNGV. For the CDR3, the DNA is TGTGCCAGCAGCTTTCATCTGGGCTACGAGCAGTACTTC. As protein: CASSFHLGYEQYF.

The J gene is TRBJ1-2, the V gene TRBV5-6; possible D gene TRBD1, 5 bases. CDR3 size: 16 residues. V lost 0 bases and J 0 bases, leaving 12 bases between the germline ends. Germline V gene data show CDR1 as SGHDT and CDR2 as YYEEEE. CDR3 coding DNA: TGTGCCAGCAGCTTGGGGGCAGGGCCCTCTAACTATGGCTACACCTTC. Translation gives CASSLGAGPSNYGYTF.

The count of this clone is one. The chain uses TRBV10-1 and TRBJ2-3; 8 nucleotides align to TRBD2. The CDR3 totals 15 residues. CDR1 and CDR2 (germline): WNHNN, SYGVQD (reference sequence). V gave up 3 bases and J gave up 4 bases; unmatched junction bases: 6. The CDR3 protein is CASSELAGGPDTQYF. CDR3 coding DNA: TGCGCCAGCAGTGAATTGGCGGGAGGACCAGATACGCAGTATTTT.

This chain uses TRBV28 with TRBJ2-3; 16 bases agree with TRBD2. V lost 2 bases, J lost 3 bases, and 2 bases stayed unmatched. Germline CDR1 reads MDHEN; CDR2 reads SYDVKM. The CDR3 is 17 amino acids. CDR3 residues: CASSLGTSGRGTDTQYF. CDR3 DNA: TGTGCCAGCAGTTTAGGGACTAGCGGGAGGGGTACAGATACGCAGTATTTT.

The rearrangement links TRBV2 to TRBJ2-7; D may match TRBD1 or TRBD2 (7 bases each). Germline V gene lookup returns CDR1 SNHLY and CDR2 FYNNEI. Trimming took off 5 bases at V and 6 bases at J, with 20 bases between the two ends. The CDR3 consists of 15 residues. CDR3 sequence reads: CASSSRGGRISEQYF. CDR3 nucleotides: TGTGCCAGCAGTAGCAGGGGGGGGAGGATCAGCGAGCAGTACTTC.

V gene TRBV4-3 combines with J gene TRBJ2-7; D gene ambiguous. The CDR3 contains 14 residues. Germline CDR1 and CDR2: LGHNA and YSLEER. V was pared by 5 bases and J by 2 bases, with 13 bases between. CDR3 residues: CASSINLNAYEQYF. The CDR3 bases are TGCGCCAGCAGCATAAACCTGAATGCCTACGAGCAGTACTTC.

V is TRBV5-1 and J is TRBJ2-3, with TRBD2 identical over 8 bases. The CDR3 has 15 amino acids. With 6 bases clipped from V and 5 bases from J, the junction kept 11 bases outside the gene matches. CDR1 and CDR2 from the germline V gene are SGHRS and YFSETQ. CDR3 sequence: CASTREGYTRDTQYF. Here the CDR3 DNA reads TGCGCCAGCACCCGGGAGGGGTACACCAGAGATACGCAGTATTTT.

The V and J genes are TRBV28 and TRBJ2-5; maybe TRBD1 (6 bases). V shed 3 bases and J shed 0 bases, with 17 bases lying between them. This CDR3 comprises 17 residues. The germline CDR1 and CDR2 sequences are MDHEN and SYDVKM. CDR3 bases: TGTGCCAGCAGTTTGTGGCAGACAGGCCGACACCAAGAGACCCAGTACTTC. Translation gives CASSLWQTGRHQETQYF.

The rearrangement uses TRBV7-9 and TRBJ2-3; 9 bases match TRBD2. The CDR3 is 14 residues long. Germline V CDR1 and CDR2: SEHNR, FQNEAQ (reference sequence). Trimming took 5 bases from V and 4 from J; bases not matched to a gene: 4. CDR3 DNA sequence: TGTGCCAGCAGCGGACTAGCGATGGCAGATACGCAGTATTTT. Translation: CASSGLAMADTQYF.

Here the CDR3 DNA reads TGTGCCAGCAGCGTCGGGACAGGGCGAGGAGAGACCCAGTACTTC. Amino acid sequence: CASSVGTGRGETQYF. The chain joins TRBV9 to TRBJ2-5, with TRBD1 matching 9 bases. The junction had 6 bases not matched to a gene; V was cut back by 2 bases and J by 4 bases. Germline CDR1 and CDR2: SGDLS and YYNGEE. The CDR3 extends over 15 amino acids.